This entry lists 8 T cell receptor beta chains sequenced from one sample in a study of cytomegalovirus exposure and HLA in healthy donors. The PCR ran on 60 Vbeta and 13 Jbeta primers. Assay used: immunoSEQ multiplex PCR; TCRdb lists only in-frame clones, some missing. This sample has some 130,000 clones, with 75% to 85% found just once. The sequenced sample consisted of PBMCs. The receptors originated from a male donor in good health and CMV-seronegative.

The gene calls are TRBV4-2 and TRBJ1-1; TRBD1 might be the D (5 bases). Germline CDR1 and CDR2: LGHNA and YNFKEQ. CDR3 size: 14 residues. Trimming took off 5 bases at V and 3 bases at J, with 13 bases between the two ends. The DNA for the CDR3 is TGTGCCAGCAGCTGGGGCGGGGCTTACACTGAAGCTTTCTTT. The encoded protein is CASSWGGAYTEAFF.

The rearrangement links TRBV19 to TRBJ2-7; a possible D gene is TRBD1 (5 bases). The CDR3 contains 13 residues. V was trimmed by 3 bases and J by 1 base, leaving 7 bases between them. From germline, CDR1 is LNHDA and CDR2 SQIVND (reference sequence). This CDR3 reads CASSIRDSYEQYF. CDR3 bases: TGTGCCAGTAGTATCAGGGATTCCTACGAGCAGTACTTC.

This rearrangement joins TRBV6-4 to TRBJ2-1; 12 bases line up with TRBD2. In germline, CDR1 is MRHNA, CDR2 SNTAGT. The CDR3 extends over 15 amino acids. Trimming removed 6 bases from V and 6 bases from J; junction bases left unmatched: 6. The CDR3 protein is CASSQLAGGSNEQFF. CDR3 nucleotide sequence: TGTGCCAGCAGCCAACTAGCGGGGGGTTCCAATGAGCAGTTCTTC.

This chain connects TRBV5-1 to TRBJ1-6; 10 nucleotides align to TRBD1. Germline lookup yields CDR1 SGHRS and CDR2 YFSETQ. Unmatched junction bases numbered 3, after V lost 0 bases and J lost 9 bases. The CDR3 spans 15 residues. The chain's CDR3 is CASSLGGQGSSPLHF. CDR3 bases: TGCGCCAGCAGCTTGGGGGGACAGGGGTCTTCACCCCTCCACTTT.

This rearrangement joins TRBV28 to TRBJ1-4; 8 bases align to TRBD1. Per germline, CDR1 MDHEN and CDR2 SYDVKM. Trimming took 5 bases from V and 8 from J; bases not matched to a gene: 13. This CDR3 region has 16 residues. CDR3 in amino acids: CASSGTGNQVWEKLFF. In DNA, the CDR3 is TGTGCCAGCAGTGGGACAGGCAATCAAGTGTGGGAAAAACTGTTTTTT.

The chain links TRBV5-1 to TRBJ1-1; perhaps TRBD1 as D (5 bases). The V end was cut by 7 bases, the J end by 3 bases, with 16 bases between. The CDR3 sequence is 14 residues long. Per germline, CDR1 SGHRS and CDR2 YFSETQ. CDR3 nucleotides: TGCGCCAGCCCCCCGGGGGGGGGATACACTGAAGCTTTCTTT. Protein sequence: CASPPGGGYTEAFF. Based on the CDR3 plus reference TRBV5-1 and TRBJ1-1, the full variable domain is KAGVTQTPRYLIKTRGQQVTLSCSPISGHRSVSWYQQTPGQGLQFLFEYFSETQRNKGNFPGRFSGRQFSNSRSEMNVSTLELGDSALYLCASPPGGGYTEAFFGQGTRLTVV.

This chain links TRBV2 with TRBJ2-5; D may be TRBD1 (6 bases). Trimming removed 6 bases from V and 0 bases from J, with 8 bases in between. There are 13 residues in the CDR3. Germline V gives CDR1 SNHLY, CDR2 FYNNEI. CDR3 region: CASRGTYQETQYF. In nucleotides, the CDR3 is TGTGCCAGCAGAGGGACATACCAAGAGACCCAGTACTTC.

The rearrangement links TRBV2 to TRBJ2-5, with 8 bases that match TRBD2. The length of the CDR3 is 13 residues. Germline CDR1 is SNHLY and CDR2 is FYNNEI. Trimming removed 6 bases from V and 11 bases from J; junction bases left unmatched: 11. CDR3 residues: CASSPGTSLGQYF. The CDR3 bases are TGTGCCAGCAGCCCCGGGACTAGTTTGGGGCAGTACTTC. The whole variable domain, remainder taken from reference TRBV2 and TRBJ2-5, is EPEVTQTPSHQVTQMGQEVILRCVPISNHLYFYWYRQILGQKVEFLVSFYNNEISEKSEIFDDQFSVERPDGSNFTLKIRSTKLEDSAMYFCASSPGTSLGQYFGPGTRLLVL.